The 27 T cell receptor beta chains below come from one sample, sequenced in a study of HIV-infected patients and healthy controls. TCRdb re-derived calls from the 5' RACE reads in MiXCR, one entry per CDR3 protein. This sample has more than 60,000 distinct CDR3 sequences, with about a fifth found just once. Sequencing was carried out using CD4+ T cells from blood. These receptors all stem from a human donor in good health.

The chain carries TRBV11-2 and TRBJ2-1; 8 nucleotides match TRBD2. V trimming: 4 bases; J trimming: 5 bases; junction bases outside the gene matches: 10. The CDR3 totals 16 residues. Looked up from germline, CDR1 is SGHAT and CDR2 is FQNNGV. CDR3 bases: TGTGCCAGCAGCTGGGGTCGGCGGGAGGTAGACAATGAGCAGTTCTTC. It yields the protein CASSWGRREVDNEQFF.

CDR3 amino acids: CASSPRRLTGDTEAFF. CDR3 nucleotides: TGTGCCAGCAGTCCCCGACGTTTGACAGGGGACACTGAAGCTTTCTTT. The V and J genes are TRBV25-1 and TRBJ1-1, with TRBD1 identical over 8 bases. The germline gives CDR1 MGHDK, CDR2 SYGVNS. Trimming took 5 bases from V and 3 from J; bases not matched to a gene: 11. The CDR3 length is 16 residues.

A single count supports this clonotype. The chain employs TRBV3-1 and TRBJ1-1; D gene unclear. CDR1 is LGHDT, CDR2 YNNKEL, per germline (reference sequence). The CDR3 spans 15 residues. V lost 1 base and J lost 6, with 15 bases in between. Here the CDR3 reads CASSQVGRFSAEAFF. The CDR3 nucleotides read TGTGCCAGCAGCCAAGTTGGGCGGTTCAGCGCTGAAGCTTTCTTT.

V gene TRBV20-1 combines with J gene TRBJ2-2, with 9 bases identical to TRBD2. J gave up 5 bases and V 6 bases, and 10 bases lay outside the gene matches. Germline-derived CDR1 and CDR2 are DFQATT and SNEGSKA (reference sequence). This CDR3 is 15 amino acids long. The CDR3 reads CSATLSGGRTGELFF. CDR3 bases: TGCAGTGCCACTCTCAGCGGGGGGCGAACCGGGGAGCTGTTTTTT.

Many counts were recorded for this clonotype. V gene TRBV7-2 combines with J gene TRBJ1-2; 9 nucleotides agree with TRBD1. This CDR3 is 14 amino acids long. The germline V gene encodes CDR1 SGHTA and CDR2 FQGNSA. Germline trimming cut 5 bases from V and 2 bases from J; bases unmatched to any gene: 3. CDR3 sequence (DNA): TGTGCCAGCAGCCTAGGGACAGGGAACTATGGCTACACCTTC. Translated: CASSLGTGNYGYTF.

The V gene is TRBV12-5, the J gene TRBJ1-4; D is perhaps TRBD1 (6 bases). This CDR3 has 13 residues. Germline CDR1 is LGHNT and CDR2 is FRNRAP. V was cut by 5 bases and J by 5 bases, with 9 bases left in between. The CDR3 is CASGLQGNEKLFF. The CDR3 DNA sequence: TGTGCTAGTGGTCTCCAGGGGAATGAAAAACTGTTTTTT.

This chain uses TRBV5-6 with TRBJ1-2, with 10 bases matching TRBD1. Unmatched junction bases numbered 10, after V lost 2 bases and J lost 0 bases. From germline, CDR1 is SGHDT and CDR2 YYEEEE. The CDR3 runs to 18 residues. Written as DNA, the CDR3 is TGTGCCAGCAGCTTTTTTTTATCAGGGACAGGGGCTAACTATGGCTACACCTTC. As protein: CASSFFLSGTGANYGYTF. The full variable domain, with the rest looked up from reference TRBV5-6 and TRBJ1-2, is DAGVTQSPTHLIKTRGQQVTLRCSPKSGHDTVSWYQQALGQGPQFIFQYYEEEERQRGNFPDRFSGHQFPNYSSELNVNALLLGDSALYLCASSFFLSGTGANYGYTFGSGTRLTVV.

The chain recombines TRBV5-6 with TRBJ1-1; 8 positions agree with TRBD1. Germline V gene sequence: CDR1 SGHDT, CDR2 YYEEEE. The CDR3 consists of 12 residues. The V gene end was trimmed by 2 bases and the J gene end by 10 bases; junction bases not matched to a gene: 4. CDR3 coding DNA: TGTGCCAGCAGCTTCGAGGGGACAGGAGCTTTCTTT. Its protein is CASSFEGTGAFF.

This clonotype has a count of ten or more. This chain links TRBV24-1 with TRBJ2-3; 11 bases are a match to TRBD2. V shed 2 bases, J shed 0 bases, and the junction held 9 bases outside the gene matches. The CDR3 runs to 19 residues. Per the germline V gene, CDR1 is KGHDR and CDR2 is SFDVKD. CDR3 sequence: CATSDSPGLAATSTDTQYF. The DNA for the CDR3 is TGTGCCACCAGTGATTCCCCGGGACTAGCGGCAACTAGCACAGATACGCAGTATTTT.

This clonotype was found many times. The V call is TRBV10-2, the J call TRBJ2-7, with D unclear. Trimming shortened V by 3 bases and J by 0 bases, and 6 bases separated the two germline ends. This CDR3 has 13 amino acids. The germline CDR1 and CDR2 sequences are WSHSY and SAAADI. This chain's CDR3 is CASSEQSSYEQYF. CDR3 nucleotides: TGCGCCAGCAGTGAACAGAGCTCCTACGAGCAGTACTTC.

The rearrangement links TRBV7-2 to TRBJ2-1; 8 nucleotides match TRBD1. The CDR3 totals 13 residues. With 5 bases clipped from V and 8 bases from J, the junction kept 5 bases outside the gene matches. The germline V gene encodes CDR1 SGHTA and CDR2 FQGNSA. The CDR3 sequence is CASSHGQGYEQFF. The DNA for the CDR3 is TGTGCCAGCAGCCATGGACAGGGCTATGAGCAGTTCTTC.

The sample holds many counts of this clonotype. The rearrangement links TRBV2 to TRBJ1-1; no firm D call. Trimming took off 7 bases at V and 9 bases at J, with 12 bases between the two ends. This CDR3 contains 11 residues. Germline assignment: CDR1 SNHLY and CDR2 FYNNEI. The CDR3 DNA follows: TGTGCCAGCACCCCTAACATTAAAGCTTTCTTT. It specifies CASTPNIKAFF.

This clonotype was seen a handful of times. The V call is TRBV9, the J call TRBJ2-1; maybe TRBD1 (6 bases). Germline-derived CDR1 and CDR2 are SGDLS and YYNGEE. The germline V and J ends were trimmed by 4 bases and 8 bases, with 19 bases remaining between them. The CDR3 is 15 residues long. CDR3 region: CASSFTGTRGDEQFF. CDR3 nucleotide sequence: TGTGCCAGCAGCTTTACCGGGACCAGGGGTGATGAGCAGTTCTTC.

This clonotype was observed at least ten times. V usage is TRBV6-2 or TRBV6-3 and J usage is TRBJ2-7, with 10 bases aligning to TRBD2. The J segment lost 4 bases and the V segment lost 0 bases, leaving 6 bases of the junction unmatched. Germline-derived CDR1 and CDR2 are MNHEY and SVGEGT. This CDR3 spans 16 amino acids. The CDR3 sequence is CASSYSGTSDPYEQYF. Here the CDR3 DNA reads TGTGCCAGCAGTTACTCTGGGACTAGCGATCCTTACGAGCAGTACTTC.

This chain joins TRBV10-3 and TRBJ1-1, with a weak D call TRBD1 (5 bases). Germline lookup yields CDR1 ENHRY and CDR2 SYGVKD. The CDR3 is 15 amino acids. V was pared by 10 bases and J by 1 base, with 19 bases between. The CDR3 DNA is TGTGCCACCACCGCCCCGGGACGGCAGAACACTGAAGCTTTCTTT. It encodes CATTAPGRQNTEAFF.

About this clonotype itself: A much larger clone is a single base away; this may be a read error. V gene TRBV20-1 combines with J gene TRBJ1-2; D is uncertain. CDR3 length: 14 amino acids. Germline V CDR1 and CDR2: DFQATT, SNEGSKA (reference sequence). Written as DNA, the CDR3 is TGCAGTGCTCGAAAACGGGCAGCACACTATGGCTGCACCTTC. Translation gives CSARKRAAHYGCTF.

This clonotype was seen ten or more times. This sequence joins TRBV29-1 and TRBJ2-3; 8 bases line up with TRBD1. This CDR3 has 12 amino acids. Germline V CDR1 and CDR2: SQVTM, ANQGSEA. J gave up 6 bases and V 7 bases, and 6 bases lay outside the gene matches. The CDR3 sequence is CSANRGSDTQYF. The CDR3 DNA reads TGCAGCGCTAACAGGGGGTCGGATACGCAGTATTTT.

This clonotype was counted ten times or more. This CDR3 is CASSFTRGILTEAFF. CDR3 bases: TGTGCCAGCAGCTTTACTAGGGGTATCTTGACTGAAGCTTTCTTT. The rearrangement uses TRBV5-8 and TRBJ1-1, with TRBD1 as a possible D gene (5 bases). The V gene lost 2 bases and the J gene lost 5 bases, with 16 bases spanning the gap. Looked up from germline, CDR1 is SGHTS and CDR2 is YDEGEE. This CDR3 has 15 amino acids. Full variable domain (remainder filled in from reference TRBV5-8 and TRBJ1-1): EAGVTQSPTHLIKTRGQQATLRCSPISGHTSVYWYQQALGLGLQFLLWYDEGEERNRGNFPPRFSGRQFPNYSSELNVNALELEDSALYLCASSFTRGILTEAFFGQGTRLTVV.

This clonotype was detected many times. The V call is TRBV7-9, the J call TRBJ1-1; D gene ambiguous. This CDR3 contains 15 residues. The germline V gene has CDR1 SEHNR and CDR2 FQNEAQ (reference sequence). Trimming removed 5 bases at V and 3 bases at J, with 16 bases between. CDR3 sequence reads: CASSPAFLGDTEAFF. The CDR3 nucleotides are TGTGCCAGCAGCCCAGCCTTTCTTGGGGACACTGAAGCTTTCTTT.

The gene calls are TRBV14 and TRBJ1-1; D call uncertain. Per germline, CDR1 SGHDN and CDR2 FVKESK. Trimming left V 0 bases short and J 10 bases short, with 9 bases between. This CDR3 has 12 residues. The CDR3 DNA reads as TGTGCCAGCAGCCAAGATAGCAGGAGAGCTTTCTTT. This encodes CASSQDSRRAFF.

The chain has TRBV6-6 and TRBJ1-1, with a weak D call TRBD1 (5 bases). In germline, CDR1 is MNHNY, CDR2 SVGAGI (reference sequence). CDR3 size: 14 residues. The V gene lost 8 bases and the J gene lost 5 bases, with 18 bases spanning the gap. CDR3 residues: CASPDSGWGTEAFF. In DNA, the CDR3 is TGTGCCAGCCCGGACTCAGGGTGGGGAACTGAAGCTTTCTTT.

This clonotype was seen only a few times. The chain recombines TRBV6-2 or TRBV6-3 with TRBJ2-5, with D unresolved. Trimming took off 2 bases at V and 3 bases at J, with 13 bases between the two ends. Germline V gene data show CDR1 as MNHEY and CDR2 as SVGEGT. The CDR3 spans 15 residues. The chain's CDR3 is CASSYPGPRKETQYF. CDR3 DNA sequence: TGTGCCAGCAGTTACCCCGGGCCTAGGAAAGAGACCCAGTACTTC.

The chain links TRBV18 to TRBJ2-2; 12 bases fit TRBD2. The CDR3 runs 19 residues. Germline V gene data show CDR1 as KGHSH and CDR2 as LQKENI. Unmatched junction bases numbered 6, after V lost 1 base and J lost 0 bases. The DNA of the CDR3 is TGTGCCAGCTCACCACTGCGGACTAGCGGGACGCCGAACACCGGGGAGCTGTTTTTT. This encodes CASSPLRTSGTPNTGELFF.

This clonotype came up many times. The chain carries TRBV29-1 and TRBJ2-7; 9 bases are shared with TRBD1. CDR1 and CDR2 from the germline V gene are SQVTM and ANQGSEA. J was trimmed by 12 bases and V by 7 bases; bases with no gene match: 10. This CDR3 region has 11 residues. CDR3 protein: CSASGTGISYF. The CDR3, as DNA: TGCAGCGCTTCCGGGACAGGGATCTCGTACTTC.

The CDR3: CASSSTGGSPLHF. The CDR3 DNA follows: TGTGCCAGCAGTTCAACAGGGGGATCACCCCTCCACTTT. The chain couples TRBV12-3 or TRBV12-4 to TRBJ1-6; TRBD1 agrees at 8 bases. V dropped 4 bases and J dropped 10; count of bases not matched to a gene: 3. The CDR3 has 13 amino acids.

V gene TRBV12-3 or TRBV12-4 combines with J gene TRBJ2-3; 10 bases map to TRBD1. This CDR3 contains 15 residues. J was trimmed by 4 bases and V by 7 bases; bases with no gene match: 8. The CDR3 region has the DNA TGTGCCAGCAACCCACGACAGGGGGCTTCAGATACGCAGTATTTT. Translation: CASNPRQGASDTQYF.

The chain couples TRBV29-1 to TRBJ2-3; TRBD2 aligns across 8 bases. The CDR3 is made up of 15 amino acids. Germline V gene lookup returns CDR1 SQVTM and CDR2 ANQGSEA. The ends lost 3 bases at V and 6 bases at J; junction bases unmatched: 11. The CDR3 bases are TGCAGCGTTGATGTATTTAGCGGGATCTTGGATACGCAGTATTTT. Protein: CSVDVFSGILDTQYF.